These 3 T cell receptor beta chains came from one sample sequenced in a study of blood T cell repertoires in COVID-19. Here immunoSEQ multiplex PCR was the method, and the copy in TCRdb shows in-frame clones only, minus some. The table includes some 180,000 clones, almost 85% detected once. Input material: peripheral blood. All receptors come from a woman over 75 with COVID-19, enrolled during active disease.

The chain couples TRBV5-4 to TRBJ2-5; 7 bases line up with TRBD2. V dropped 4 bases and J dropped 2; count of bases not matched to a gene: 11. The CDR3 is 16 residues long. Looked up from germline, CDR1 is SGHNT and CDR2 is YYREEE (reference sequence). The CDR3 sequence is CASSLGEGMGQETQYF. As DNA, the CDR3 is TGTGCCAGCAGCCTGGGGGAGGGGATGGGGCAAGAGACCCAGTACTTC.

As concerns this clone: The same CDR3 arises from other DNA sequences in this sample as well. The chain couples TRBV18 to TRBJ2-7; 7 bases fit TRBD2. The CDR3 spans 14 residues. V was pared by 3 bases and J by 2 bases, with 4 bases of the junction left unmatched. CDR1 and CDR2 (germline): KGHSH, LQKENI. The CDR3 sequence: CASSPPGLTYEQYF. The CDR3 nucleotides read TGTGCCAGCTCACCGCCGGGACTAACCTACGAGCAGTACTTC.

This clone appeared a few times. The chain joins TRBV18 to TRBJ2-3; possibly TRBD2 for D (6 bases). V was shortened by 3 bases and J by 8 bases, with 12 bases between the two germline ends. The V gene's germline CDR1 is KGHSH and CDR2 LQKENI. The CDR3 length is 13 residues. CDR3 residues: CASSPGEVGTQYF. In DNA, the CDR3 is TGTGCCAGCTCACCGGGGGAGGTCGGTACGCAGTATTTT.